These T cell receptor beta chains were read from a single sample in a study of shared clonotypes between healthy human individuals. Only in-frame clones appear in the TCRdb table, and some are missing; sequencing was by immunoSEQ multiplex PCR. The sample records millions of clones, roughly 91% being singletons. Sequenced material: naive CD8+ T cells from PBMCs. The receptors stem from a man between 18 and 29 years old in good health. Some clones in this sample may be carry-over from other donors' samples. CDR3s include the opening cysteine and the closing phenylalanine or tryptophan. A D gene is named only where the DNA matches it firmly. A clone size is listed for some rows: how often the clone was seen (once, few, many), or a class if it is expanded.

D gene: TRBD2
clone size: NA
J gene: TRBJ2-7
V gene: TRBV30
CDR3 protein: CAVGVIAGVIAYEQYF
CDR3 DNA: TGTGCCGTTGGGGTAATAGCGGGAGTTATTGCCTACGAGCAGTACTTC

D gene: NA
clone size: NA
J gene: TRBJ2-3
V gene: TRBV6-5
CDR3 protein: CASSYSSTDTQYF
CDR3 DNA: TGTGCCAGCAGTTACTCAAGTACAGATACGCAGTATTTT

D gene: NA
clone size: NA
J gene: TRBJ2-3
V gene: TRBV28
CDR3 protein: CASSLVSGSSTDTQYF
CDR3 DNA: TGTGCCAGCAGTTTGGTTTCAGGGTCGAGCACAGATACGCAGTATTTT

D gene: NA
clone size: NA
J gene: TRBJ2-2
V gene: TRBV27
CDR3 protein: CASSPIYREGGELFF
CDR3 DNA: TGTGCCAGCAGTCCGATCTACAGGGAGGGCGGGGAGCTGTTTTTT

D gene: NA
clone size: NA
J gene: TRBJ2-7
V gene: TRBV19
CDR3 protein: CASSGDYEQYF
CDR3 DNA: TGTGCCAGTAGTGGTGACTACGAGCAGTACTTC

D gene: NA
clone size: NA
J gene: TRBJ2-3
V gene: TRBV7-2
CDR3 protein: CASSPRSDTQYF
CDR3 DNA: TGTGCCAGCAGCCCCCGGTCAGATACGCAGTATTTT

D gene: TRBD1
clone size: NA
J gene: TRBJ2-5
V gene: TRBV6-6
CDR3 protein: CASRPRGQQETQYF
CDR3 DNA: TGTGCCAGCAGGCCCCGGGGACAGCAAGAGACCCAGTACTTC

D gene: NA
clone size: few
J gene: TRBJ1-1
V gene: TRBV6-1
CDR3 protein: CASRVTVNMNTEAFF
CDR3 DNA: TGTGCCAGCAGGGTGACAGTTAACATGAACACTGAAGCTTTCTTT

D gene: TRBD1
clone size: NA
J gene: TRBJ1-2
V gene: TRBV4-3
CDR3 protein: CASSQGTGDYGYTF
CDR3 DNA: TGCGCCAGCAGCCAAGGGACAGGGGACTATGGCTACACCTTC

D gene: NA
clone size: NA
J gene: TRBJ2-7
V gene: TRBV10-3
CDR3 protein: CAISERDTQYF
CDR3 DNA: TGTGCCATCAGTGAGAGGGACACTCAGTACTTC

D gene: NA
clone size: NA
J gene: TRBJ2-7
V gene: TRBV7-9
CDR3 protein: CASTHAGTYEQYF
CDR3 DNA: TGTGCCAGCACTCACGCGGGCACCTACGAGCAGTACTTC

D gene: NA
clone size: NA
J gene: TRBJ2-2
V gene: TRBV6-1
CDR3 protein: CASSEYGGLHTGELFF
CDR3 DNA: TGTGCCAGCAGTGAATACGGGGGGCTACACACCGGGGAGCTGTTTTTT

D gene: TRBD2
clone size: once
J gene: TRBJ2-1
V gene: TRBV7-9
CDR3 protein: CASSLSGRAVYEQFF
CDR3 DNA: TGTGCCAGCAGTCTTAGCGGGAGGGCCGTCTATGAGCAGTTCTTC

D gene: NA
clone size: NA
J gene: TRBJ1-2
V gene: TRBV14
CDR3 protein: CASSQREGNTNYGYTF
CDR3 DNA: TGTGCCAGCAGCCAGAGGGAGGGGAACACTAACTATGGCTACACCTTC

D gene: TRBD1
clone size: few
J gene: TRBJ1-1
V gene: TRBV6-5
CDR3 protein: CASSYSGGFTEAFF
CDR3 DNA: TGTGCCAGCAGTTATTCAGGGGGCTTCACTGAAGCTTTCTTT

D gene: NA
clone size: NA
J gene: TRBJ2-7
V gene: TRBV6-6
CDR3 protein: CASSSSGTVYYEQYF
CDR3 DNA: TGTGCCAGCAGTTCCTCCGGGACGGTGTACTACGAGCAGTACTTC

D gene: NA
clone size: NA
J gene: TRBJ2-2
V gene: TRBV9
CDR3 protein: CASSPEGGGSGETNTGELFF
CDR3 DNA: TGTGCCAGCAGCCCCGAGGGCGGGGGCAGCGGGGAAACGAACACCGGGGAGCTGTTTTTT

D gene: TRBD1
clone size: NA
J gene: TRBJ1-1
V gene: TRBV27
CDR3 protein: CASSSGQGGAFF
CDR3 DNA: TGTGCCAGCAGTTCCGGCCAGGGGGGAGCTTTCTTT

D gene: TRBD2
clone size: NA
J gene: TRBJ2-3
V gene: TRBV13
CDR3 protein: CASSLGLAGASARVDTQYF
CDR3 DNA: TGTGCCAGCAGCTTAGGCCTAGCGGGAGCGTCCGCACGAGTAGATACGCAGTATTTT

D gene: NA
clone size: NA
J gene: TRBJ2-1
V gene: TRBV18
CDR3 protein: CASSSQRSDEQFF
CDR3 DNA: TGTGCCAGCTCATCCCAGCGGAGCGATGAGCAGTTCTTC

D gene: TRBD1
clone size: NA
J gene: TRBJ2-6
V gene: TRBV9
CDR3 protein: CASSPGTGAAGANVLTF
CDR3 DNA: TGTGCCAGCAGCCCAGGGACAGGGGCGGCAGGGGCCAACGTCCTGACTTTC

D gene: NA
clone size: NA
J gene: TRBJ2-7
V gene: TRBV27
CDR3 protein: CASSLGLTYEQYF
CDR3 DNA: TGTGCCAGCAGTTTGGGTCTTACCTACGAGCAGTACTTC